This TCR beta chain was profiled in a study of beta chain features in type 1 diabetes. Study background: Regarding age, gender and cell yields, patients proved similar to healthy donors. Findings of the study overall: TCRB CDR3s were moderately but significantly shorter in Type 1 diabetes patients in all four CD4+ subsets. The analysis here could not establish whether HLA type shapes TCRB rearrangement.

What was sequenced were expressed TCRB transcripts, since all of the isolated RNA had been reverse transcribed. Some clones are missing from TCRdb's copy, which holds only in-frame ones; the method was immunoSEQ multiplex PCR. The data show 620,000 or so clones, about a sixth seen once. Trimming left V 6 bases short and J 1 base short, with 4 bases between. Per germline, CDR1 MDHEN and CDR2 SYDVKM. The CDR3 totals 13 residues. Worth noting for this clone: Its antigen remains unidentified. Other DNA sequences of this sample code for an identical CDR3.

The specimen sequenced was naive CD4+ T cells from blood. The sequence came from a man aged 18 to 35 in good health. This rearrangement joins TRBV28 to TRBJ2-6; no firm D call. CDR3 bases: TGTGCCAGCAGGTCGTCTGGGGCCAACGTCCTGACTTTC. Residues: CASRSSGANVLTF.